These 18 T cell receptor beta chains originate from one sample sequenced in a study of PD-L1 blockade in urothelial cancer. The table came from immunoSEQ multiplex PCR; TCRdb's copy has only in-frame clones and leaves some out. The sample includes some 45,000 clones, around 89% seen only once; the top ten take roughly 3.9%. The source material was PBMCs, sampled around atezolizumab (anti-PD-L1) treatment. These receptors were obtained from a man older than 75 with urothelial cancer.

V gene TRBV6-1 combines with J gene TRBJ2-3; 8 nucleotides align to TRBD1. J was trimmed by 4 bases and V by 3 bases; bases with no gene match: 9. Germline lookup yields CDR1 MNHNS and CDR2 SASEGT. The length of the CDR3 is 16 residues. CDR3 nucleotide sequence: TGTGCCAGCAGTGATGGACAGGGCCTAAGAGCAGATACGCAGTATTTT. Translating it yields CASSDGQGLRADTQYF.

The rearrangement uses TRBV19 and TRBJ1-2, with D hard to call. The CDR3 is 12 amino acids. Trimming pared 3 bases from V and 6 bases from J, leaving 8 bases between. The germline CDR1 and CDR2 sequences are LNHDA and SQIVND (reference sequence). This chain's CDR3 is CASSMTRDGYTF. CDR3 nucleotides: TGTGCCAGTAGTATGACGCGGGATGGCTACACCTTC.

This rearrangement joins TRBV7-9 to TRBJ2-5; no clear D gene. The CDR3 spans 14 residues. V was cut by 1 base and J by 5 bases, with 11 bases left in between. Germline lookup yields CDR1 SEHNR and CDR2 FQNEAQ (reference sequence). CDR3 region: CASSLVSSAETQYF. CDR3 in DNA: TGTGCCAGCAGCTTAGTGAGTTCCGCGGAGACCCAGTACTTC. The full variable domain, rest sourced from reference TRBV7-9 and TRBJ2-5, is DTGVSQNPRHKITKRGQNVTFRCDPISEHNRLYWYRQTLGQGPEFLTYFQNEAQLEKSRLLSDRFSAERPKGSFSTLEIQRTEQGDSAMYLCASSLVSSAETQYFGPGTRLLVL.

The chain has TRBV5-6 and TRBJ2-1; a weak D match, TRBD2 (5 bases). V lost 0 bases and J 4 bases, leaving 11 bases between the germline ends. Looked up from germline, CDR1 is SGHDT and CDR2 is YYEEEE. The CDR3 has 15 amino acids. The CDR3 loop is CASSLGMGGYNEQFF. Written as DNA, the CDR3 is TGTGCCAGCAGCTTGGGGATGGGCGGGTACAATGAGCAGTTCTTC.

This clone appeared once. This chain joins TRBV6-5 and TRBJ1-2, with TRBD1 matching over 7 bases. This CDR3 is built from 11 residues. Germline-derived CDR1 and CDR2 are MNHEY and SVGAGI. The V gene end was trimmed by 6 bases and the J gene end by 7 bases; junction bases not matched to a gene: 2. CDR3 in DNA: TGTGCCAGCAGCGACAGGGTTGGCTACACCTTC. This translates into CASSDRVGYTF.

Only a few counts were recorded for this clone. The J gene is TRBJ1-1, the V gene TRBV9; possible D gene TRBD1, 5 bases. Germline CDR1 and CDR2: SGDLS and YYNGEE. CDR3 size: 13 residues. The V gene lost 3 bases and the J gene lost 5 bases, with 11 bases spanning the gap. The CDR3 DNA sequence: TGTGCCAGCAGCGCGGGGGGATATACTGAAGCTTTCTTT. This gives the protein CASSAGGYTEAFF.

V and J are TRBV7-9 and TRBJ2-7; 7 bases match TRBD2. Germline V gives CDR1 SEHNR, CDR2 FQNEAQ (reference sequence). Germline trimming cut 5 bases from V and 5 bases from J; bases unmatched to any gene: 12. The CDR3 consists of 15 residues. This CDR3 reads CASSPQAGLGHEQYF. Here the CDR3 DNA reads TGTGCCAGCAGCCCACAAGCGGGATTAGGGCACGAGCAGTACTTC.

The J gene is TRBJ2-3, the V gene TRBV7-9, with TRBD1 as a possible D gene (6 bases). There are 16 residues in the CDR3. Looked up from germline, CDR1 is SEHNR and CDR2 is FQNEAQ (reference sequence). Trimming pared 4 bases from V and 4 bases from J, leaving 18 bases between. The CDR3 DNA is TGTGCCAGCAGCTACACAGGGAAAGTAAGCGCAGATACGCAGTATTTT. Translating it yields CASSYTGKVSADTQYF.

The sample holds one count of this clone. The J gene is TRBJ2-1, the V gene TRBV19, with 9 nucleotides matching TRBD2. V gave up 4 bases and J gave up 7 bases; unmatched junction bases: 23. The CDR3 has 20 residues. Germline V CDR1 and CDR2: LNHDA, SQIVND (reference sequence). CDR3 sequence: CASSTLAGRIKLGSSNEQFF. The CDR3 DNA follows: TGTGCCAGTAGTACCCTAGCGGGAAGAATAAAGTTGGGGTCAAGTAATGAGCAGTTCTTC.

The rearrangement links TRBV18 to TRBJ2-7; 11 bases fit TRBD1. Germline CDR1 KGHSH, CDR2 LQKENI. This CDR3 has 14 residues. Unmatched junction bases numbered 6, after V lost 4 bases and J lost 7 bases. The CDR3 reads CASSLGQGVAEQYF. The CDR3 DNA follows: TGTGCCAGCTCACTGGGACAGGGGGTGGCTGAGCAGTACTTC.

The chain is built from TRBV5-1 and TRBJ2-5; 8 bases align to TRBD2. Trimming cost V 2 bases and J 4 bases; bases outside gene matches: 7. Germline V gene lookup returns CDR1 SGHRS and CDR2 YFSETQ. The CDR3 loop spans 15 amino acids. Here the CDR3 DNA reads TGCGCCAGCAGCTTAGCGGGAGCGAGAGGAGAGACCCAGTACTTC. It translates to CASSLAGARGETQYF.

In DNA form, the CDR3 reads TGTGCCAGCTCACCACCGCGCGGGGGAAACACCGGGGAGCTGTTTTTT. Amino acid sequence: CASSPPRGGNTGELFF. V and J are TRBV18 and TRBJ2-2; TRBD2 aligns across 7 bases. The CDR3 is made up of 16 amino acids. Germline loops: CDR1 KGHSH, CDR2 LQKENI. V lost 0 bases and J lost 2; bases outside the gene matches: 3.

DNA for the CDR3: TGCGCCAGCAGTTTTCCTCCGGGACAGGGGGCGCCTGGGCCCTATCTCCCTGGAAACACCATATATTTT. This sequence encodes CASSFPPGQGAPGPYLPGNTIYF. The chain joins TRBV5-1 to TRBJ1-3, with 12 bases lining up with TRBD1. V shed 5 bases and J 2 bases; nucleotides not matched to a gene: 26. Germline CDR1 SGHRS, CDR2 YFSETQ. The CDR3 is made up of 23 amino acids. Full variable domain (rest looked up from reference TRBV5-1 and TRBJ1-3): KAGVTQTPRYLIKTRGQQVTLSCSPISGHRSVSWYQQTPGQGLQFLFEYFSETQRNKGNFPGRFSGRQFSNSRSEMNVSTLELGDSALYLCASSFPPGQGAPGPYLPGNTIYFGEGSWLTVV.

The chain couples TRBV6-1 to TRBJ2-7, with D tentatively TRBD1 (5 bases). The V end was cut by 6 bases, the J end by 5 bases, with 11 bases between. The CDR3 runs to 12 residues. Germline CDR1 MNHNS, CDR2 SASEGT. CDR3 region: CASRGQGNEQYF. The CDR3 coding sequence is TGTGCCAGCAGGGGGCAGGGAAACGAGCAGTACTTC.

V is TRBV5-1 and J is TRBJ2-3, with 7 positions matching TRBD1. The V gene end was trimmed by 4 bases and the J gene end by 2 bases; junction bases not matched to a gene: 4. Germline V gene sequence: CDR1 SGHRS, CDR2 YFSETQ. CDR3 length: 14 residues. The CDR3 region is CASSPGQITDTQYF. For the CDR3, the DNA is TGCGCCAGCAGCCCGGGACAGATCACAGATACGCAGTATTTT. Full variable domain (missing parts from reference TRBV5-1 and TRBJ2-3): KAGVTQTPRYLIKTRGQQVTLSCSPISGHRSVSWYQQTPGQGLQFLFEYFSETQRNKGNFPGRFSGRQFSNSRSEMNVSTLELGDSALYLCASSPGQITDTQYFGPGTRLTVL.

This clone showed up just once. The chain combines TRBV4-1 with TRBJ2-2; D is unresolved. The CDR3 has 15 amino acids. Germline V lookup: CDR1 MGHRA, CDR2 YSYEKL. Trimming pared 1 base from V and 1 base from J, leaving 7 bases between. The CDR3 DNA is TGCGCCAGCAGCCAAGGAAGAGGGAACACCGGGGAGCTGTTTTTT. Translation gives CASSQGRGNTGELFF.

This chain uses TRBV28 with TRBJ2-4, with 7 bases aligning to TRBD1. The CDR3 length is 15 residues. Germline values: CDR1 MDHEN, CDR2 SYDVKM. With 3 bases clipped from V and 6 bases from J, the junction kept 8 bases outside the gene matches. The CDR3: CASSFLDRALNIQYF. In nucleotides, the CDR3 is TGTGCCAGCAGTTTCCTTGACAGGGCTTTAAACATTCAGTACTTC.

This clone came up a few times. The chain recombines TRBV7-9 with TRBJ2-7; D ambiguous. Germline CDR1 reads SEHNR; CDR2 reads FQNEAQ (reference sequence). The CDR3 totals 16 residues. V was pared by 5 bases and J by 0 bases, with 17 bases between. The CDR3 is CASSPLVVSSSYEQYF. Here the CDR3 DNA reads TGTGCCAGCAGCCCGTTGGTAGTGTCTAGCTCCTACGAGCAGTACTTC.